Below are 19 T cell receptor beta chains sequenced from a single sample in a study of blood T cell repertoires in COVID-19. Here immunoSEQ multiplex PCR was the method, and the copy in TCRdb shows in-frame clones only, minus some. This table holds approximately 210,000 clones, about 89% found once. The sequenced sample was peripheral blood. The source of these receptors is a woman aged 40 to 49 with acute or convalescent COVID-19.

The chain couples TRBV27 to TRBJ1-2; possibly TRBD1 for D (6 bases). This CDR3 contains 13 residues. Looked up from germline, CDR1 is MNHEY and CDR2 is SMNVEV (reference sequence). V was trimmed by 10 bases and J by 4 bases, leaving 16 bases between them. CDR3 region: CATLARDTYGYTF. CDR3 sequence (DNA): TGTGCCACGCTCGCCAGGGACACCTATGGCTACACCTTC.

V is TRBV5-5 and J is TRBJ1-1; D is uncertain. CDR1 is SGHKS and CDR2 is YYEKEE in the germline V gene (reference sequence). Trimming left V 0 bases short and J 1 base short, with 7 bases between. This CDR3 is built from 14 residues. Written as DNA, the CDR3 is TGTGCCAGCAGCTTGGCAGGTTGGAACACTGAAGCTTTCTTT. This sequence encodes CASSLAGWNTEAFF.

V and J are TRBV10-3 and TRBJ1-1; perhaps TRBD1 as D (5 bases). From germline, CDR1 is ENHRY and CDR2 SYGVKD. Trimming stripped 3 bases from V and 6 bases from J, with 14 bases between. The CDR3 length is 14 residues. In DNA form, the CDR3 reads TGTGCCATCAGTGAACAGGAGGGTATCGCTGAAGCTTTCTTT. Encoded protein: CAISEQEGIAEAFF.

The rearrangement links TRBV9 to TRBJ1-2; maybe TRBD1 (5 bases). The CDR3 runs to 16 residues. Trimming cost V 0 bases and J 4 bases, with 16 bases left between them. The germline V gene encodes CDR1 SGDLS and CDR2 YYNGEE. CDR3 amino acids: CASSVDPGQGGYGYTF. The CDR3 DNA reads TGTGCCAGCAGCGTAGACCCCGGCCAGGGAGGCTATGGCTACACCTTC. Complete variable domain (other parts from reference TRBV9 and TRBJ1-2): DSGVTQTPKHLITATGQRVTLRCSPRSGDLSVYWYQQSLDQGLQFLIQYYNGEERAKGNILERFSAQQFPDLHSELNLSSLELGDSALYFCASSVDPGQGGYGYTFGSGTRLTVV.

The table lists this clone with a few counts. The chain carries TRBV6-1 and TRBJ1-2; perhaps TRBD1 as D (5 bases). Trimming pared 4 bases from V and 1 base from J, leaving 19 bases between. The CDR3 is made up of 17 amino acids. CDR1 MNHNS and CDR2 SASEGT come from the germline V gene. The CDR3 sequence is CASSGEARASFNYGYTF. The DNA for the CDR3 is TGTGCCAGCAGTGGGGAGGCCAGGGCATCATTTAACTATGGCTACACCTTC.

This chain joins TRBV10-2 and TRBJ1-1; unclear D gene. Germline V CDR1 and CDR2: WSHSY, SAAADI. The CDR3 has 14 residues. Between the trimmed V and J ends, which lost 7 bases and 0 bases, there was a span of 12 bases. The CDR3 DNA is TGCGCCAGCAACCGACATCACATGAACACTGAAGCTTTCTTT. It is translated as CASNRHHMNTEAFF.

The gene calls are TRBV24-1 and TRBJ1-1, with 12 bases identical to TRBD1. Trimming at V came to 6 bases and at J to 6 bases, leaving 7 bases not matched to a gene. CDR1 is KGHDR, CDR2 SFDVKD, per germline. This CDR3 has 15 amino acids. The CDR3: CATSSGQGAGAEAFF. The CDR3 DNA reads as TGTGCCACCAGTTCGGGACAGGGGGCGGGCGCTGAAGCTTTCTTT.

This clone was seen once. The chain links TRBV9 to TRBJ1-5; TRBD1 agrees at 9 bases. CDR3 length: 15 residues. The V gene end was trimmed by 3 bases and the J gene end by 7 bases; junction bases not matched to a gene: 8. Germline CDR1 and CDR2: SGDLS and YYNGEE. CDR3: CASSASGTGMQPQHF. In DNA form, the CDR3 reads TGTGCCAGCAGCGCTTCCGGGACAGGGATGCAGCCCCAGCATTTT.

The table lists this clone with a count of one. The chain combines TRBV11-2 with TRBJ1-2, with D perhaps matching TRBD1 (6 bases). V was cut by 1 base and J by 5 bases, with 17 bases left in between. Germline CDR1 reads SGHAT; CDR2 reads FQNNGV. CDR3 length: 16 residues. The CDR3 loop reads CASSLVGAGVGYGYTF. In nucleotides, the CDR3 is TGTGCCAGCAGCTTAGTTGGGGCAGGGGTTGGTTATGGCTACACCTTC.

The gene calls are TRBV12-3 or TRBV12-4 and TRBJ2-5; D gene unclear. This CDR3 is built from 12 residues. Deletions cut 9 bases from V and 5 bases from J, with 13 bases between. In nucleotides, the CDR3 is TGTGCCAGTACGACCGACGGGGAGACCCAGTACTTC. Protein product: CASTTDGETQYF.

This chain uses TRBV11-2 with TRBJ1-2; a weak D match, TRBD1 (5 bases). Trimming cost V 3 bases and J 7 bases, with 18 bases left between them. CDR3 size: 15 residues. CDR1 is SGHAT, CDR2 FQNNGV, per germline. The CDR3 sequence is CASSFFGGSNLGYTF. The DNA for the CDR3 is TGTGCCAGCAGCTTCTTCGGGGGTAGTAACCTTGGCTACACCTTC.

Only a few counts were recorded for this clone. CDR3 residues: CASRDGQVHYEQYV. The CDR3 nucleotides read TGTGCCAGCAGAGACGGACAGGTCCACTACGAGCAGTACGTC. The chain carries TRBV6-5 and TRBJ2-7; 7 positions agree with TRBD1. The trim removed 6 bases at V and 3 bases at J, leaving 8 bases unmatched. The CDR3 spans 14 residues. Germline CDR1 MNHEY, CDR2 SVGAGI.

This chain connects TRBV19 to TRBJ2-7; TRBD2 is a possible D gene (6 bases). This CDR3 contains 13 residues. CDR1 LNHDA and CDR2 SQIVND come from the germline V gene (reference sequence). Trimming cost V 1 base and J 7 bases, with 11 bases left between them. The CDR3, as DNA: TGTGCCAGTAGTATAGCGAAGGGGACTGAGCAGTACGTC. Translation gives CASSIAKGTEQYV.

The chain carries TRBV18 and TRBJ1-1; 9 nucleotides match TRBD1. This CDR3 contains 15 residues. The V gene end was trimmed by 0 bases and the J gene end by 6 bases; junction bases not matched to a gene: 5. Germline lookup yields CDR1 KGHSH and CDR2 LQKENI. This CDR3 is CASSPPGQGQPEAFF. The CDR3 nucleotides read TGTGCCAGCTCACCACCCGGACAGGGGCAGCCTGAAGCTTTCTTT.

The chain recombines TRBV7-6 with TRBJ2-5; 14 nucleotides align to TRBD2. The CDR3 contains 17 residues. Looked up from germline, CDR1 is SGHVS and CDR2 is FNYEAQ. The V and J ends lost 1 base and 3 bases, in that order; junction bases with no gene match: 4. CDR3 DNA sequence: TGTGCCAGCAGCTTAGGACTAGCGGGGGGGTCGAAAGAGACCCAGTACTTC. This encodes CASSLGLAGGSKETQYF. Drawing the rest from reference TRBV7-6 and TRBJ2-5, the complete variable domain is GAGVSQSPRYKVTKRGQDVALRCDPISGHVSLYWYRQALGQGPEFLTYFNYEAQQDKSGLPNDRFSAERPEGSISTLTIQRTEQRDSAMYRCASSLGLAGGSKETQYFGPGTRLLVL.

This sequence joins TRBV29-1 and TRBJ1-5; D possibly corresponds to TRBD1 (5 bases). The germline V gene encodes CDR1 SQVTM and CDR2 ANQGSEA. The V end was cut by 4 bases, the J end by 4 bases, with 11 bases between. The CDR3 runs to 13 residues. This CDR3 is CSVGAGGNQPQHF. The CDR3 nucleotides read TGCAGCGTTGGGGCGGGGGGGAATCAGCCCCAGCATTTT.

The DNA for the CDR3 is TGTGCCACTGACCGGACAGCCTTAGCCAAAAACATTCAGTACTTC. Amino acid sequence: CATDRTALAKNIQYF. This chain uses TRBV7-9 with TRBJ2-4, with TRBD1 as a possible D gene (6 bases). CDR1 and CDR2 (germline): SEHNR, FQNEAQ (reference sequence). The CDR3 extends over 15 amino acids. V lost 10 bases and J lost 0, with 16 bases in between.

This chain connects TRBV6-4 to TRBJ1-5, with 7 positions matching TRBD1. This CDR3 contains 13 residues. Germline V CDR1 and CDR2: MRHNA, SNTAGT. The ends lost 7 bases at V and 3 bases at J; junction bases unmatched: 3. The CDR3 coding sequence is TGTGCCAGCAATGGACAGGCCAATCAGCCCCAGCATTTT. Its protein is CASNGQANQPQHF.

The table lists this clone with a count of one. The chain combines TRBV7-2 with TRBJ2-1; 16 bases match TRBD2. J gave up 2 bases and V 6 bases, and 10 bases lay outside the gene matches. The CDR3 is made up of 19 amino acids. The germline V gene encodes CDR1 SGHTA and CDR2 FQGNSA. The CDR3: CASSTPGLAGGGTYNEQFF. DNA for the CDR3: TGTGCCAGCAGTACACCGGGACTAGCGGGGGGGGGAACCTACAATGAGCAGTTCTTC. Together with reference TRBV7-2 and TRBJ2-1, the CDR3 gives the full variable domain: GAGVSQSPSNKVTEKGKDVELRCDPISGHTALYWYRQSLGQGLEFLIYFQGNSAPDKSGLPSDRFSAERTGGSVSTLTIQRTQQEDSAVYLCASSTPGLAGGGTYNEQFFGPGTRLTVL.